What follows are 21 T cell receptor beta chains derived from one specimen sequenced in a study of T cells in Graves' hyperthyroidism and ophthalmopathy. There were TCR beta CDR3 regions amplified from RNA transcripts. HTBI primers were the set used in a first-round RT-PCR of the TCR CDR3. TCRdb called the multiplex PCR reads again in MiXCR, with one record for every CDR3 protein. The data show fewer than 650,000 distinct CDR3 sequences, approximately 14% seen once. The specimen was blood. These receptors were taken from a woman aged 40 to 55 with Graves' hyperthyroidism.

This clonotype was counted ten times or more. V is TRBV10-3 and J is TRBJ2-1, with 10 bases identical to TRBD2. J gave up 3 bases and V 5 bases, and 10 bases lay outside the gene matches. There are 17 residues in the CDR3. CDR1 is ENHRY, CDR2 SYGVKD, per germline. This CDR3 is CAISSPRLAGVYNEQFF. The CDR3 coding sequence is TGTGCCATCAGTTCCCCGAGGCTAGCGGGAGTCTACAATGAGCAGTTCTTC.

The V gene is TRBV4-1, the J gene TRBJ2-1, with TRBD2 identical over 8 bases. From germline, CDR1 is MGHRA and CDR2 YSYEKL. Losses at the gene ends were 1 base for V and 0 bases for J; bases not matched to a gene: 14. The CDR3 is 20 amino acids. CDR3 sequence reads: CASSQGRAGGGFGSYNEQFF. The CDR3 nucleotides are TGCGCCAGCAGCCAAGGACGGGCGGGAGGAGGATTTGGCTCCTACAATGAGCAGTTCTTC.

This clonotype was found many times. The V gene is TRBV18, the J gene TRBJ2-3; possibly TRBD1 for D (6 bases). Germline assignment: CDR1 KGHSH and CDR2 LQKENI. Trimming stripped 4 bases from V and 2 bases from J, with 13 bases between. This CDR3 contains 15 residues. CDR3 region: CASSRVTGNTDTQYF. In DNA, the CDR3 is TGTGCCAGCTCACGAGTGACAGGTAACACAGATACGCAGTATTTT.

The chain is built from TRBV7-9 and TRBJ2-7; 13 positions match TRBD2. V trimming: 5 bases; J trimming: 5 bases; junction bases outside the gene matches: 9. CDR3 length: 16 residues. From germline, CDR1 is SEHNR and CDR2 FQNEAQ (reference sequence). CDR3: CASSALLAGGPNEQYF. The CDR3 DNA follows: TGTGCCAGCAGCGCCCTACTAGCGGGAGGGCCGAACGAGCAGTACTTC.

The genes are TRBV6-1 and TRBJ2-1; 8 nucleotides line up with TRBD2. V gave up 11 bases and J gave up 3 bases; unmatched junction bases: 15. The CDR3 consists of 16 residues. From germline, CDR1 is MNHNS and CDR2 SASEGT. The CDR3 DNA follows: TGTGCCTTAGGGGCCTCAGCGGGAGCTTTCTACAATGAGCAGTTCTTC. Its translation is CALGASAGAFYNEQFF.

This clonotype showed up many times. The CDR3 loop is CASSLVLGPLNTEAFF. The CDR3 DNA sequence: TGTGCCAGCAGCTTGGTGCTGGGGCCGTTGAACACTGAAGCTTTCTTT. The chain employs TRBV5-5 and TRBJ1-1, with D maybe TRBD1 (5 bases). CDR3 length: 16 amino acids. Trimming removed 0 bases from V and 0 bases from J, with 12 bases in between. CDR1 is SGHKS, CDR2 YYEKEE, per germline (reference sequence).

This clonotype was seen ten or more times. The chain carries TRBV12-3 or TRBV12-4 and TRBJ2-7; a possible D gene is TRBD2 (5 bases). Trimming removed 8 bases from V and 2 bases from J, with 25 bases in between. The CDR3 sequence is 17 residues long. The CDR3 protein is CASLTPLREKFPYEQYF. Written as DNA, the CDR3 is TGTGCCAGCCTGACCCCTTTAAGGGAGAAATTCCCCTACGAGCAGTACTTC.

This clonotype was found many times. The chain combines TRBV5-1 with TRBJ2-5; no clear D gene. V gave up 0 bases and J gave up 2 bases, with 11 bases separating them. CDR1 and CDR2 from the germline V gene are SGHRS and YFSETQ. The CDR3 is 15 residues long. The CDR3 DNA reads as TGCGCCAGCAGCTTGGCAGGCCGGTTACAAGAGACCCAGTACTTC. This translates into CASSLAGRLQETQYF.

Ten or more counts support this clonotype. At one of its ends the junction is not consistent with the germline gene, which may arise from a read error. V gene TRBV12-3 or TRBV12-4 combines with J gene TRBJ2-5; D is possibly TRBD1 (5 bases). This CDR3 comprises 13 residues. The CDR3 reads CASSLVGEETQYF. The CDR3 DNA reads TGTGCCAGCAGCTTAGTAGGGGAAGAGACCCAGTACTTC.

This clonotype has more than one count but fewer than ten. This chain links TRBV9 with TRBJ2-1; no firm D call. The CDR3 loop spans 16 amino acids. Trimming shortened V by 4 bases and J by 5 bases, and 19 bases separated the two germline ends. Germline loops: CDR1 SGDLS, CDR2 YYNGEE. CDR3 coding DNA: TGTGCCAGCAGCTCCCCGGAGACTTACCTAGACAATGAGCAGTTCTTC. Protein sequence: CASSSPETYLDNEQFF.

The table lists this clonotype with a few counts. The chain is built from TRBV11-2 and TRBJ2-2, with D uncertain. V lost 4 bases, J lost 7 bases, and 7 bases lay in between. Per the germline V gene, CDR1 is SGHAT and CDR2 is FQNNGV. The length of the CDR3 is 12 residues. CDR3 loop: CASSYRDGELFF. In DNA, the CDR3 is TGTGCCAGCAGCTACCGAGACGGGGAGCTGTTTTTT.

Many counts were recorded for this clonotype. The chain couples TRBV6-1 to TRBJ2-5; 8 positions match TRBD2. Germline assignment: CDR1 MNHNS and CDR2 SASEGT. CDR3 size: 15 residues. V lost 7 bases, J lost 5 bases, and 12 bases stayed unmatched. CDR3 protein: CASTRYDGRGETQYF. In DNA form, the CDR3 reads TGTGCCAGCACCAGATACGACGGGAGGGGTGAGACCCAGTACTTC.

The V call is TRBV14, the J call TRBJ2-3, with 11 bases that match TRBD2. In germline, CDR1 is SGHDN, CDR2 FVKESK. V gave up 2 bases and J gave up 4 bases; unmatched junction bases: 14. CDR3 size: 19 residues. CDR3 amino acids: CASSQRTNLAGGHPDTQYF. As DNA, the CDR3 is TGTGCCAGCAGCCAAAGGACCAACTTAGCGGGAGGGCACCCAGATACGCAGTATTTT.

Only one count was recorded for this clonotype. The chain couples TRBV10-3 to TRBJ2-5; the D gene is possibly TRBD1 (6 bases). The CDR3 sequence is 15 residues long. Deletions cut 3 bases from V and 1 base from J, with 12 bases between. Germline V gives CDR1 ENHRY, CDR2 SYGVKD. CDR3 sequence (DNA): TGTGCCATCAGTGAACCGGGACACTCCCAAGAGACCCAGTACTTC. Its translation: CAISEPGHSQETQYF.

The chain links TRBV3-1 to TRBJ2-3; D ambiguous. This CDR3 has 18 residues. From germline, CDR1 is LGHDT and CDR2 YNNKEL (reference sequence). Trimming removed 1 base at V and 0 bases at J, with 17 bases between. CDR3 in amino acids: CASSQVAWTDASTDTQYF. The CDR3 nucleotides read TGTGCCAGCAGCCAAGTGGCGTGGACCGATGCTAGCACAGATACGCAGTATTTT.

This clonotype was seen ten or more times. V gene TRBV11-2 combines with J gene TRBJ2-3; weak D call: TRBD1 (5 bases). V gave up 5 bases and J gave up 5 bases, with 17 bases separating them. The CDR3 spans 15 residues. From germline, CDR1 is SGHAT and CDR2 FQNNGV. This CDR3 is CASSPGQGGGDTQYF. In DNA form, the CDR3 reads TGTGCCAGCAGCCCCGGGCAGGGTGGTGGAGATACGCAGTATTTT. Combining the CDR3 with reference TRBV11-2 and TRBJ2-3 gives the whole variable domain EAGVAQSPRYKIIEKRQSVAFWCNPISGHATLYWYQQILGQGPKLLIQFQNNGVVDDSQLPKDRFSAERLKGVDSTLKIQPAKLEDSAVYLCASSPGQGGGDTQYFGPGTRLTVL.

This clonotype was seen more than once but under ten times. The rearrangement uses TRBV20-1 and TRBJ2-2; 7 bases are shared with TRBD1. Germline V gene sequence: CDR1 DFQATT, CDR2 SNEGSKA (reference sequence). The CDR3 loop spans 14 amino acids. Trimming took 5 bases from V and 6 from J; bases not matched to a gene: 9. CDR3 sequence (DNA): TGCAGTGCTGACCGAGCCCAGGGGGCCGGGGAGCTGTTTTTT. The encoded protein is CSADRAQGAGELFF.

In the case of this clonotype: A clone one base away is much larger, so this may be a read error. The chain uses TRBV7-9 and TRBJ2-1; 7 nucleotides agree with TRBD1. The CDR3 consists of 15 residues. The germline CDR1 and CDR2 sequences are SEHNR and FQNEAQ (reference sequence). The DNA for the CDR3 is TGTGCCGGCAGCCCCACGAGACAGGGTTTTTTTGAGCAGTTCTTC. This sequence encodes CAGSPTRQGFFEQFF.

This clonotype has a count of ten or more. The chain's CDR3 is CASSEAGLLEQYF. The DNA for the CDR3 is TGTGCCAGCAGTGAAGCGGGACTTTTGGAGCAGTACTTC. V gene TRBV6-1 combines with J gene TRBJ2-7; tentative D call: TRBD2 (6 bases). CDR3 length equals 13 residues. Germline CDR1 MNHNS, CDR2 SASEGT. V lost 0 bases, J lost 7 bases, and 10 bases lay in between.

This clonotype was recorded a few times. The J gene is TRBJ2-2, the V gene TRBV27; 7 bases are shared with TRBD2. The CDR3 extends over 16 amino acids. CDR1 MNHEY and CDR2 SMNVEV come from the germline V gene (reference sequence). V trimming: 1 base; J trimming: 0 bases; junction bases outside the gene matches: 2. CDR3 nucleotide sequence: TGTGCCAGCAGTTTATGGGACTACCCGAACACCGGGGAGCTGTTTTTT. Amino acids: CASSLWDYPNTGELFF.

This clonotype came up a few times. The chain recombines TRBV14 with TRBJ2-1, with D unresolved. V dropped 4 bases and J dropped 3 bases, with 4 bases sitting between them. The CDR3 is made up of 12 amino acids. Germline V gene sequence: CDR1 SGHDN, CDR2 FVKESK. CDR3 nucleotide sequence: TGTGCCAGCAGCCGAAACTACAATGAGCAGTTCTTC. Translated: CASSRNYNEQFF.